This TCR beta chain comes out of a study of graft-versus-host responses after intestinal transplantation (dated by TCRdb to the early 2020s). For the study in its entirety: The transplants that recipients received were multivisceral, liver-intestinal, or isolated intestinal. All recipients received anti-thymocyte globulin induction followed by maintenance tacrolimus and steroids for about three years. After intestinal transplantation, graft-versus-host and host-versus-graft alloreactive T cell clones in the graft, circulation and bone marrow were tracked using bulk TCR-beta CDR3 sequencing. Alloreactive clones were identified by sequencing pre-transplant mixed lymphocyte reaction products and comparing these products with unstimulated pre-transplant donor and recipient T cells. The cohort enrolled fewer than 25 intestinal transplant recipients including one retransplant, and 3 patients lacking pretransplant specimens were excluded. Donor T cell macrochimerism was defined as a peak of at least 4% donor T cells among recipient peripheral blood mononuclear cells. Samples from three later patients were sequenced in-house on an Illumina MiSeq with MiXCR processing rather than by the commercial service.

The study at large found these results: The relatively low number and heterogeneity of intestinal transplant patients limited the conclusions. Early after transplant, peak levels of circulating GvH clones were associated with declines in HvG clones. GvH clones turned up in recipient bone marrow, with some appearing earlier in ileal mucosa or blood, a pattern consistent with an intestinal mucosal origin. High GvH to HvG T cell clonal ratios were observed in the allografts of patients with donor T cell macrochimerism.

The library was produced with the immunoSEQ multiplex PCR assay. For most patients, genomic DNA was isolated with the Qiagen DNeasy Blood and Tissue Kit and shipped frozen to Adaptive Biotechnologies for TCR sequencing. For most patients, high-throughput TCR-beta CDR3 sequencing of genomic DNA was performed by Adaptive Biotechnologies. Processing in the source paper ran as follows. Adaptive's ImmunoSEQ software was the source of the TCR sequencing data for 15 to 20 patients, while a few other patients were processed with MiXCR and VDJtools. CD4 versus CD8 sorting errors were corrected by removing sequences found in both subsets at a frequency ratio below 5:1. CDR3 nucleotide sequences shared by donor and recipient were removed because the origin of these sequences could not be assigned. At least 2-fold expansion over unstimulated cells and a minimum CFSE-low frequency of 0.002% (template counts) or 0.001% (read counts) were required for clones to be classified as alloreactive. Clones detected in sequenced pre-transplant spleen, lymph node, or MLR CFSE-low populations of the donor or recipient were defined as mappable. The cumulative frequency of alloreactive clones was calculated as a percentage of all sequences, weighted by copy number. Not all clones reach the TCRdb copy of this immuneACCESS table, which keeps in-frame sequences only. Checked studies attribute under half of the gap to unresolved V genes and leave the rest unexplained. Clone size and V and J calls were adopted from that table, with D and trimming inferred from the DNA. The sample table lists about 25,000 clones, roughly 42% of them with a count of one. Less than 0.75% of the sample comes from the top ten.

In its sample, this clone was seen a few times. Base quality data are lacking; no much larger clone is found one base away. What the time point label conveys for this sample: cells obtained before transplantation from donor or recipient. Mixed lymphocyte reactions plated around 200,000 CFSE-labeled pre-transplant responders with around 200,000 irradiated violet-dye-labeled stimulators and were cultured for six to seven days. After the mixed lymphocyte reaction, proliferating CD3+CD4+CFSE-low and CD3+CD8+CFSE-low responder cells were FACS-sorted on a BD Influx sorter. There are 15 amino acids in the CDR3, from cysteine to phenylalanine inclusive. The only DNA kept is the CDR3, 45 bases in frame from the first base. Based on the germline V gene, the CDR1 and CDR2 sequences are MNHNS and SASEGT. Here V drops 5 bases and J drops 3 bases, and the junction holds 7 bases not matched to any gene.

This TCR came from a human patient who received an intestinal transplant. This chain joins TRBV6-1 to TRBJ2-3; 8 junctional bases match TRBD2. The material was alloreactive CD4+ T cells from a mixed lymphocyte reaction culture, obtained before intestinal transplant. The cell subset or site label here, explained by the study, means: CFSE-low proliferating T cells sorted from approximately 6-day pre-transplant mixed lymphocyte reaction (GvH or HvG direction). The DNA sequence is as follows: TGTGCCAGCAGTCCGAGCGGGAGAGGGACAGATACGCAGTATTTT. This encodes CASSPSGRGTDTQYF.